This T cell receptor beta chain was recorded in a study of PD-1 blockade in classical Hodgkin lymphoma (TCRdb year 2020). Regarding the study in general: Nivolumab dosing was 3 mg/kg intravenously every 2 weeks, continuing until either disease progression or unacceptable toxicity. The study used CyTOF and TCR beta sequencing to define a peripheral blood immune signature of response to PD-1 blockade in classical Hodgkin lymphoma.

Summary of the overall study and its limitations: Baseline TCR diversity was reported as lower in newly diagnosed patients than in healthy donors, and lower still in relapsed/refractory patients. Trial patients achieving complete response had baseline diversity similar to newly diagnosed patients, whereas partial responders and progressors had significantly lower diversity. CD4+ but not CD8+ TCR diversity rose significantly by C4D1 (p=0.0027 vs p=0.16), most apparent in complete responders (p=0.02). Lower diversity was seen in patients whose nivolumab began less than 1 year after ASCT, and these patients were left out of later analyses so that immune reconstitution would not confound the results. The study was restricted to a single clinical trial cohort, and the causes of repertoire differences, possibly disease activity or prior therapy, were left undefined.

Sample time point, as interpreted from the label and publication: cycle 2 day 1 (C2D1) of nivolumab. Every trial patient had relapsed following autologous stem cell transplantation, and prior brentuximab vedotin exposure was what differed among cohorts A, B and C. The trial cohort was composed of about 53 patients with relapsed/refractory classical Hodgkin lymphoma, for whom complete response, partial response or progressive disease was recorded as best overall response. Single-agent nivolumab was administered to trial patients in the multi-cohort phase II CheckMate 205 trial. An independent review committee assessed best overall response by applying the 2007 International Working Group response criteria. Trial PBMCs were obtained immediately prior to nivolumab initiation (C1D1) and on therapy at cycle 2 day 1 and cycle 4 day 1. After peripheral blood was drawn into 8 mL Vacutainer Cell Preparation Tubes, PBMCs were isolated by centrifugation and then cryopreserved.

Genomic DNA was extracted with the Qiagen DNeasy kit from unsorted PBMCs and from negatively selected CD4+ and CD8+ fractions. Using primers that anneal to V and J segments, immunoSEQ multiplex PCR amplified the TCR beta CDR3 regions. Amplification bias was minimized using a synthetic immune receptor repertoire, and residual bias was removed computationally after sequencing. The paper's processing steps were these. Repertoire diversity was quantified as the Shannon entropy index using custom Python scripts. The unsorted, CD4+ and CD8+ repertoires were each analyzed separately, with the exception of combined analyses, where CD4+ and CD8+ sequences were merged in silico. A clone was considered expanded if an increase in frequency of at least 2-fold after treatment relative to C1D1 was found, and a pseudocount of 0.5 was applied to clones undetected at baseline. Singleton clones were defined as clones with 0 or 1 copy at C1D1, and non-singleton clones were defined as clones with 2 or more copies. Clones expanded in unsorted samples were assigned a CD4+, CD8+ or unknown annotation through matching of protein sequences in sorted samples from the same patient. Wilcoxon tests on paired samples were used to test changes in diversity from C1D1 to C4D1. This is the immuneACCESS table as TCRdb keeps it, with only in-frame sequences that have V and J called. A part of the clones is gone; compared with another copy, unresolved V genes explain less than half, and the rest is unexplained. V, J and clone size derive from that table, while D and trimming were established from the DNA sequence. Across this sample there are approximately 98,000 clones, with 80% to 90% seen only once. Of the sample, 20% is held by the ten largest clones.

With regard to this clone: It lacks a known antigen. There are no base qualities to consult, and no much larger clone falls within one base.

Compared with germline, V lacks 5 bases and J lacks 0 bases; bases without a gene match: 7. The CDR3 goes from the cysteine to the phenylalanine over 15 residues. Only CDR3 DNA is held: 45 bases, read in frame from base 1. The germline V gene gives CDR1 as SGHVS and CDR2 as FQNEAQ. Sample: peripheral blood mononuclear cells (PBMCs), taken before the second cycle of nivolumab. The source is a human donor with classical Hodgkin lymphoma. This chain is built from TRBV7-8 and TRBJ2-7, with 7 middle bases fitting TRBD2. The nucleotide sequence is given as TGTGCCAGCAGCGGGCCCAGCGGGAACTCCTACGAGCAGTACTTC. Translation gives CASSGPSGNSYEQYF.